This T cell receptor beta chain came from a study of CD8+CD57+ T cells in acquired aplastic anemia. Study in general: Quantities of DNA derived from sorted CD4+ and CD8+ cells averaged about 3.2 ug.

TCR beta VDJ and CDR3 were profiled, and genomic DNA was the template. A single record per CDR3 protein comes from TCRdb applying MiXCR to the reads. The data show 200,000 or so distinct CDR3 sequences, approximately 51% seen once. This clonotype showed up just a few times. Between the trimmed V and J ends, which lost 4 bases and 3 bases, there was a span of 13 bases. CDR1 and CDR2 (germline): SNHLY, FYNNEI. The CDR3 runs 14 residues. Before being chosen for sequencing, patients had shown CD8+CD57+ cell expansion by flow cytometry. Patients had received no therapy at the time of blood sampling. The sample was sorted CD4+, CD8+, or CD8+CD57+ T cells (not recorded which) from PBMCs. V is TRBV2 and J is TRBJ2-7, with no clear D. The receptor was derived from a human donor with aplastic anemia. For the CDR3, the DNA is TGTGCCAGCAGTGTGGAGCTGGGATTCTACGAGCAGTACTTC. This encodes CASSVELGFYEQYF.